A single sample gave rise to the 10 T cell receptor beta chains below, sequenced in a study of Ad26.COV2.S vaccination and SARS-CoV-2 variants. The protocol was immunoSEQ multiplex PCR, while the TCRdb copy is restricted to in-frame clones and leaves out a portion. The sample consists of around 400,000 clones, about 89% of them appearing once. The treatment: roughly 18 received Ad26.COV2.S at low or high dose, single or two shots; several received placebo; per-sample allocation not given. At day 63 after the first vaccine or placebo injection, samples were drawn. Here the sequenced sample was peripheral blood, taken in a trial of Ad26.COV2.S vaccine versus placebo. The source is a person between 18 and 65 years old who received the Ad26.COV2.S COVID-19 vaccine or a placebo.

The V and J genes are TRBV28 and TRBJ1-1; 8 positions match TRBD1. With 7 bases clipped from V and 4 bases from J, the junction kept 11 bases outside the gene matches. Germline CDR1 MDHEN, CDR2 SYDVKM. CDR3 length equals 15 residues. CDR3 DNA: TGTGCCAGCAATCCTCCCCTTACAGGGGGCACTGAAGCTTTCTTT. The encoded protein is CASNPPLTGGTEAFF. Looking up the rest from reference TRBV28 and TRBJ1-1 gives the full variable domain: DVKVTQSSRYLVKRTGEKVFLECVQDMDHENMFWYRQDPGLGLRLIYFSYDVKMKEKGDIPEGYSVSREKKERFSLILESASTNQTSMYLCASNPPLTGGTEAFFGQGTRLTVV.

Turning to this clone: Additional DNA sequences in this sample encode the identical CDR3. The chain couples TRBV12-3 or TRBV12-4 to TRBJ2-2, with unresolved D. V gave up 2 bases and J gave up 6 bases, with 4 bases separating them. The CDR3 has 12 amino acids. CDR3 DNA sequence: TGTGCCAGCAGTTTAACTGCCGGGGAGCTGTTTTTT. Translation: CASSLTAGELFF.

The chain employs TRBV5-1 and TRBJ2-7, with D unresolved. Germline CDR1 reads SGHRS; CDR2 reads YFSETQ. The CDR3 contains 13 residues. Trimming left V 2 bases short and J 2 bases short, with 8 bases between. CDR3 sequence (DNA): TGCGCCAGCAGCTTAGGCTATCCCTACGAGCAGTACTTC. Translation: CASSLGYPYEQYF.

A single count supports this clone. V and J are TRBV2 and TRBJ2-1; 10 nucleotides agree with TRBD1. Germline V gene data show CDR1 as SNHLY and CDR2 as FYNNEI. Germline trimming cut 6 bases from V and 6 bases from J; bases unmatched to any gene: 8. The CDR3 runs to 15 residues. CDR3 coding DNA: TGTGCCAGCAGCGTGACAGGGGGCGCCTTCAATGAGCAGTTCTTC. Amino acids: CASSVTGGAFNEQFF.

This rearrangement joins TRBV5-4 to TRBJ1-1; D remains unclear. This CDR3 spans 14 amino acids. The germline V gene encodes CDR1 SGHNT and CDR2 YYREEE (reference sequence). Trimming removed 0 bases at V and 3 bases at J, with 9 bases between. CDR3 sequence (DNA): TGTGCCAGCAGCTTGGCCCAGGTGCACACTGAAGCTTTCTTT. Translation: CASSLAQVHTEAFF.

CDR3 nucleotide sequence: TGTGCCACCAGCGGCGTCGGGAGTCTGGGGAATGAGCAGTTCTTC. It translates to CATSGVGSLGNEQFF. This chain links TRBV15 with TRBJ2-1, with TRBD2 as a possible D gene (6 bases). V lost 5 bases and J 7 bases, leaving 18 bases between the germline ends. The CDR3 covers 15 residues. In germline, CDR1 is LNHNV, CDR2 YYDKDF (reference sequence).

The chain joins TRBV14 to TRBJ2-7; D is unresolved. Between the trimmed V and J ends, which lost 1 base and 3 bases, there was a span of 10 bases. The CDR3 runs 14 residues. The germline V gene encodes CDR1 SGHDN and CDR2 FVKESK. CDR3 in amino acids: CASSQGLFDYEQYF. The CDR3 DNA reads as TGTGCCAGCAGCCAAGGCCTCTTCGACTACGAGCAGTACTTC.

The chain employs TRBV28 and TRBJ2-7, with 7 bases identical to TRBD1. The ends lost 6 bases at V and 5 bases at J; junction bases unmatched: 16. CDR1 and CDR2 from the germline V gene are MDHEN and SYDVKM. CDR3 size: 16 residues. CDR3 nucleotide sequence: TGTGCCAGCAGGGTTAGGGCGAAGGGGGCTCGAGACGAGCAGTACTTC. Protein: CASRVRAKGARDEQYF.

V usage is TRBV5-6 and J usage is TRBJ2-5; D may be TRBD1 (6 bases). Germline CDR1 and CDR2: SGHDT and YYEEEE. This CDR3 is 13 amino acids long. The ends were cut back, 1 base at V and 3 bases at J, with 7 bases in the middle. CDR3 loop: CASSLPGEETQYF. In DNA form, the CDR3 reads TGTGCCAGCAGCTTGCCAGGGGAAGAGACCCAGTACTTC.

The CDR3 reads CASSQDPGATNEKLFF. The CDR3 region has the DNA TGCGCCAGCAGCCAAGATCCGGGGGCAACTAATGAAAAACTGTTTTTT. The V gene is TRBV4-1, the J gene TRBJ1-4; a possible D gene is TRBD1 (5 bases). The CDR3 is 16 amino acids. From germline, CDR1 is MGHRA and CDR2 YSYEKL. The ends were cut back, 0 bases at V and 0 bases at J, with 8 bases in the middle.